One sample yielded the 31 T cell receptor beta chains listed below, sequenced in a study of blood T cell repertoires in COVID-19. Assay used: immunoSEQ multiplex PCR; TCRdb lists only in-frame clones, some missing. Of 300,000 to 350,000 clones listed, around 87% are singletons. The sample taken for sequencing was peripheral blood. The receptors come from a young man with active or convalescent COVID-19.

This clone appeared once. The chain is built from TRBV7-2 and TRBJ1-2; no reliable D call. V was cut by 2 bases and J by 8 bases, with 15 bases left in between. CDR3 length equals 14 residues. Germline V gives CDR1 SGHTA, CDR2 FQGNSA. CDR3 protein: CASSLTYLGEGYTF. The DNA of the CDR3 is TGTGCCAGCAGCTTAACCTATCTGGGAGAAGGCTACACCTTC.

The chain recombines TRBV28 with TRBJ2-5; 8 bases are a match to TRBD2. CDR3 length equals 22 residues. V gave up 2 bases and J gave up 2 bases; unmatched junction bases: 25. The germline CDR1 and CDR2 sequences are MDHEN and SYDVKM. CDR3 coding DNA: TGTGCCAGCAGTTTAAACGAACGGGGGGGCACGCTCCCAATCTATTCTCAAGAGACCCAGTACTTC. Translation gives CASSLNERGGTLPIYSQETQYF. Using reference TRBV28 and TRBJ2-5 for the parts outside the CDR3, the full variable domain is DVKVTQSSRYLVKRTGEKVFLECVQDMDHENMFWYRQDPGLGLRLIYFSYDVKMKEKGDIPEGYSVSREKKERFSLILESASTNQTSMYLCASSLNERGGTLPIYSQETQYFGPGTRLLVL.

The J gene is TRBJ1-2, the V gene TRBV6-2 or TRBV6-3; tentative D call: TRBD1 (6 bases). The CDR3 spans 13 residues. Looked up from germline, CDR1 is MNHEY and CDR2 is SVGEGT. The V end was cut by 2 bases, the J end by 8 bases, with 12 bases between. The CDR3 sequence is CASSYVGQRGYTF. CDR3 coding DNA: TGTGCCAGCAGTTACGTCGGACAGAGGGGCTACACCTTC.

This chain joins TRBV5-6 and TRBJ1-6, with 7 nucleotides matching TRBD1. Germline V gene data show CDR1 as SGHDT and CDR2 as YYEEEE. The junction had 10 bases not matched to a gene; V was cut back by 0 bases and J by 13 bases. The CDR3 runs 15 residues. The CDR3 nucleotides are TGTGCCAGCAGCTTGGGCGACAGGGACTTCTACCCCCTCCACTTT. Translation: CASSLGDRDFYPLHF. Full variable domain (outside the CDR3, taken from reference TRBV5-6 and TRBJ1-6): DAGVTQSPTHLIKTRGQQVTLRCSPKSGHDTVSWYQQALGQGPQFIFQYYEEEERQRGNFPDRFSGHQFPNYSSELNVNALLLGDSALYLCASSLGDRDFYPLHFGNGTRLTVT.

CDR3 protein: CASSLEGTRYNEQFF. The CDR3 DNA reads as TGTGCCAGCAGCTTGGAGGGGACTCGATACAATGAGCAGTTCTTC. The chain has TRBV5-4 and TRBJ2-1, with a tentative D call TRBD2 (6 bases). CDR3 length: 15 residues. V was cut by 0 bases and J by 4 bases, with 11 bases left in between. CDR1 and CDR2 from the germline V gene are SGHNT and YYREEE (reference sequence).

In this sample, this clone turned up once. The V and J genes are TRBV5-1 and TRBJ2-3; TRBD2 is a possible D gene (6 bases). Germline V gene data show CDR1 as SGHRS and CDR2 as YFSETQ. The CDR3 runs 15 residues. The V and J ends lost 4 bases and 0 bases respectively, with 12 bases between them. CDR3 residues: CASSHRDSSTDTQYF. In nucleotides, the CDR3 is TGCGCCAGCAGCCACCGGGACTCAAGCACAGATACGCAGTATTTT.

This chain links TRBV18 with TRBJ2-3; tentative D call: TRBD2 (7 bases). The CDR3 runs to 14 residues. Trimming pared 3 bases from V and 1 base from J, leaving 8 bases between. CDR1 KGHSH and CDR2 LQKENI come from the germline V gene. Written as DNA, the CDR3 is TGTGCCAGCTCACCGGGGGGGCGCACAGATACGCAGTATTTT. Protein sequence: CASSPGGRTDTQYF.

CDR3 in DNA: TGTGCCAGCAGCTTGAGGACCTCTAGCGGGAGTTCCTACAATGAGCAGTTCTTC. It yields the protein CASSLRTSSGSSYNEQFF. The chain employs TRBV7-3 and TRBJ2-1; 10 positions match TRBD2. There are 18 residues in the CDR3. In germline, CDR1 is SGHTA, CDR2 FQGTGA. The trim removed 3 bases at V and 1 base at J, leaving 9 bases unmatched.

The V gene is TRBV5-1, the J gene TRBJ2-3; D is possibly TRBD2 (5 bases). V gave up 2 bases and J gave up 2 bases, with 12 bases separating them. CDR1 and CDR2 (germline): SGHRS, YFSETQ. This CDR3 comprises 15 residues. This chain's CDR3 is CASSFGMVVTDTQYF. The CDR3 bases are TGCGCCAGCAGCTTCGGGATGGTGGTCACAGATACGCAGTATTTT. The entire variable domain, with the rest obtained from reference TRBV5-1 and TRBJ2-3, is as follows: KAGVTQTPRYLIKTRGQQVTLSCSPISGHRSVSWYQQTPGQGLQFLFEYFSETQRNKGNFPGRFSGRQFSNSRSEMNVSTLELGDSALYLCASSFGMVVTDTQYFGPGTRLTVL.

The chain links TRBV6-5 to TRBJ1-2; possible D gene TRBD1, 6 bases. Germline CDR1 reads MNHEY; CDR2 reads SVGAGI. CDR3 size: 15 residues. V was cut by 3 bases and J by 4 bases, with 15 bases left in between. CDR3 nucleotide sequence: TGTGCCAGCAGTTATAAAATACAGGGTGGCTATGGCTACACCTTC. This codes for CASSYKIQGGYGYTF.

The chain joins TRBV19 to TRBJ1-1; TRBD1 might be the D (5 bases). In germline, CDR1 is LNHDA, CDR2 SQIVND (reference sequence). This CDR3 has 15 amino acids. V dropped 5 bases and J dropped 1 base, with 14 bases sitting between them. CDR3 DNA: TGTGCCAGTAGTGTTGTGGAGGGACGGAACACTGAAGCTTTCTTT. It specifies CASSVVEGRNTEAFF.

The sample holds a few counts of this clone. The genes are TRBV13 and TRBJ2-1; tentatively, D is TRBD2 (6 bases). The V end lost 5 bases, the J end lost 1 base, and 21 bases lay between the germline ends. The germline V gene encodes CDR1 PRHDT and CDR2 FYEKMQ (reference sequence). CDR3 length equals 18 residues. The DNA of the CDR3 is TGTGCCAGCAGCCCCCGGGGGATAGGGAGTAAATCCTACAATGAGCAGTTCTTC. Its translation: CASSPRGIGSKSYNEQFF.

The genes are TRBV4-1 and TRBJ2-1, with TRBD2 matching 8 bases. The CDR3 is 17 residues long. CDR1 is MGHRA and CDR2 is YSYEKL in the germline V gene. The V and J ends lost 1 base and 3 bases, in that order; junction bases with no gene match: 8. CDR3 DNA: TGCGCCAGCAGCCAAGGGGTTACGGGGGGGCACTACAATGAGCAGTTCTTC. As protein: CASSQGVTGGHYNEQFF.

This clone was picked up a small number of times. The chain couples TRBV4-3 to TRBJ1-5; D gene uncertain. V was pared by 0 bases and J by 5 bases, with 8 bases between. The CDR3 covers 14 residues. CDR1 LGHNA and CDR2 YSLEER come from the germline V gene. DNA of the CDR3: TGCGCCAGCAGCCAAGATGGGAGGGATCAGCCCCAGCATTTT. Translating gives CASSQDGRDQPQHF.

This chain connects TRBV2 to TRBJ2-2; 8 bases fit TRBD1. Losses at the gene ends were 6 bases for V and 6 bases for J; bases not matched to a gene: 6. The CDR3 runs 14 residues. From germline, CDR1 is SNHLY and CDR2 FYNNEI. The DNA of the CDR3 is TGTGCCAGCAGACTCACGACAGGGGCCGGGGAGCTGTTTTTT. Its protein is CASRLTTGAGELFF.

This chain uses TRBV7-9 with TRBJ1-4; 8 bases fit TRBD1. V lost 0 bases, J lost 8 bases, and 5 bases stayed unmatched. The CDR3 has 15 amino acids. Germline V CDR1 and CDR2: SEHNR, FQNEAQ (reference sequence). In DNA form, the CDR3 reads TGTGCCAGCAGCTTAGCGGTGACAGGGGACGAAAAACTGTTTTTT. Encoded protein: CASSLAVTGDEKLFF.

In nucleotides, the CDR3 is TGTGCCACCAGCCCGGGACAGGGAGGCAATCAGCCCCAGCATTTT. It is translated as CATSPGQGGNQPQHF. The rearrangement uses TRBV15 and TRBJ1-5; TRBD1 agrees at 9 bases. This CDR3 comprises 15 residues. In germline, CDR1 is LNHNV, CDR2 YYDKDF (reference sequence). The ends lost 5 bases at V and 2 bases at J; junction bases unmatched: 4.

This chain joins TRBV10-3 and TRBJ2-7; possible D gene TRBD2, 5 bases. Germline V gives CDR1 ENHRY, CDR2 SYGVKD. Trimming stripped 7 bases from V and 4 bases from J, with 17 bases between. This CDR3 contains 14 residues. In nucleotides, the CDR3 is TGTGCCATCAAGGAGGCCCCGAGGGTATACGAGCAGTACTTC. Protein sequence: CAIKEAPRVYEQYF.

This clone was picked up a small number of times. The chain has TRBV7-9 and TRBJ1-1; D is ambiguous. Germline V lookup: CDR1 SEHNR, CDR2 FQNEAQ (reference sequence). V lost 5 bases and J lost 1, with 11 bases in between. The CDR3 has 14 amino acids. CDR3 loop: CASSQRARNTEAFF. The DNA for the CDR3 is TGTGCCAGCAGCCAAAGAGCCCGGAACACTGAAGCTTTCTTT.

The chain couples TRBV9 to TRBJ2-2; no clear D. V was clipped by 0 bases and J by 0 bases, with 12 bases between them. CDR1 is SGDLS and CDR2 is YYNGEE in the germline V gene. The CDR3 consists of 17 residues. The CDR3 reads CASSVDLRVPNTGELFF. The CDR3 DNA sequence: TGTGCCAGCAGCGTAGATTTACGGGTCCCGAACACCGGGGAGCTGTTTTTT.

The rearrangement links TRBV27 to TRBJ2-3, with a possible D match to TRBD2 (5 bases). V was cut by 8 bases and J by 8 bases, with 11 bases left in between. This CDR3 is built from 11 residues. Per the germline V gene, CDR1 is MNHEY and CDR2 is SMNVEV (reference sequence). The DNA for the CDR3 is TGTGCCAGCTCACTCGGGGTTACGCAGTATTTT. Its protein is CASSLGVTQYF.

This chain connects TRBV3-1 (or the pseudogene TRBV3-2) to TRBJ1-6; D gene ambiguous. The CDR3 has 13 amino acids. Germline V lookup: CDR1 LGHDT, CDR2 YNNKEL (reference sequence). V was trimmed by 1 base and J by 8 bases, leaving 6 bases between them. The CDR3 protein is CASSQVLDSPLHF. The DNA for the CDR3 is TGTGCCAGCAGCCAAGTCCTAGATTCACCCCTCCACTTT.

CDR3 DNA: TGTGCCAGCAGCTTTTCCCCCGGGACAGGAACTAACTATGGCTACACCTTC. Translation gives CASSFSPGTGTNYGYTF. The chain has TRBV5-6 and TRBJ1-2, with 8 bases lining up with TRBD1. CDR3 size: 17 residues. Germline CDR1 reads SGHDT; CDR2 reads YYEEEE. Losses at the gene ends were 2 bases for V and 0 bases for J; bases not matched to a gene: 9.

The chain joins TRBV28 to TRBJ1-1; TRBD1 agrees at 11 bases. V was clipped by 3 bases and J by 10 bases; unmatched bases: 4. Germline assignment: CDR1 MDHEN and CDR2 SYDVKM. This CDR3 contains 13 residues. The CDR3 is CASSLGTGGVAFF. The CDR3 bases are TGTGCCAGCAGTTTGGGGACAGGGGGAGTAGCTTTCTTT. The full variable domain, completed using reference TRBV28 and TRBJ1-1, is DVKVTQSSRYLVKRTGEKVFLECVQDMDHENMFWYRQDPGLGLRLIYFSYDVKMKEKGDIPEGYSVSREKKERFSLILESASTNQTSMYLCASSLGTGGVAFFGQGTRLTVV.

This chain uses TRBV6-5 with TRBJ1-2; 9 bases agree with TRBD1. V dropped 6 bases and J dropped 2; count of bases not matched to a gene: 7. The CDR3 extends over 15 amino acids. The germline V gene has CDR1 MNHEY and CDR2 SVGAGI. The CDR3 here is CASSRGTGRNYGYTF. In DNA, the CDR3 is TGTGCCAGCAGCCGCGGGACAGGGCGCAACTATGGCTACACCTTC.

The chain couples TRBV7-9 to TRBJ1-3; D unresolved. The CDR3 loop spans 14 amino acids. Germline values: CDR1 SEHNR, CDR2 FQNEAQ (reference sequence). V was trimmed by 6 bases and J by 0 bases, leaving 9 bases between them. CDR3 sequence (DNA): TGTGCCAGCAGAATAATGAGCTCTGGAAACACCATATATTTT. Translated: CASRIMSSGNTIYF.

The V and J genes are TRBV7-2 and TRBJ1-2; tentative D call: TRBD1 (5 bases). V was pared by 5 bases and J by 7 bases, with 14 bases between. This CDR3 is built from 13 residues. The V gene's germline CDR1 is SGHTA and CDR2 FQGNSA. The CDR3 nucleotides are TGTGCCAGCAGCCCTTCAGGGTTCACTGGCTACACCTTC. Its translation is CASSPSGFTGYTF.

The chain combines TRBV7-9 with TRBJ2-7; 9 nucleotides agree with TRBD2. This CDR3 spans 16 amino acids. V was pared by 3 bases and J by 3 bases, with 9 bases of the junction left unmatched. Looked up from germline, CDR1 is SEHNR and CDR2 is FQNEAQ (reference sequence). The CDR3 here is CASSFRKTSGDYEQYF. CDR3 in DNA: TGTGCCAGCAGCTTTCGAAAGACTAGCGGAGACTACGAGCAGTACTTC.

The rearrangement uses TRBV20-1 and TRBJ2-4; a weak D match, TRBD2 (6 bases). In germline, CDR1 is DFQATT, CDR2 SNEGSKA (reference sequence). V was cut by 3 bases and J by 0 bases, with 12 bases left in between. The CDR3 is made up of 15 amino acids. Written as DNA, the CDR3 is TGCAGTGCTAGTAGCGGAGGAGTAGCCAAAAACATTCAGTACTTC. Translation gives CSASSGGVAKNIQYF.

This clone was picked up one time. The V gene is TRBV11-2, the J gene TRBJ1-4; 10 nucleotides line up with TRBD1. V was clipped by 6 bases and J by 8 bases; unmatched bases: 3. Per germline, CDR1 SGHAT and CDR2 FQNNGV. The CDR3 runs to 13 residues. Here the CDR3 DNA reads TGTGCCAGCAGGGGACAGGGGATGGAAAAACTGTTTTTT. This translates into CASRGQGMEKLFF.

The chain has TRBV4-1 and TRBJ2-5, with 9 bases that match TRBD1. The J segment lost 7 bases and the V segment lost 2 bases, leaving 17 bases of the junction unmatched. This CDR3 has 18 amino acids. Germline CDR1 MGHRA, CDR2 YSYEKL. The CDR3 sequence: CASSQSTGGQGSFGTQYF. CDR3 bases: TGCGCCAGCAGCCAATCCACGGGGGGACAGGGAAGTTTCGGGACCCAGTACTTC.